This T cell receptor beta chain was found in a study of OX40 agonist ivuxolimab in advanced cancers. Study at large: Patients received the agonistic anti-OX40 (CD134) antibody ivuxolimab. Each dose-escalation patient presented with hepatocellular carcinoma, melanoma, renal cell or head and neck cancer. General study results and limits: Both blood CD4+ and CD8+ T cells showed clonal growth by week 6 at 0.1 to 3.0 mg/kg.

This table comes from immunoSEQ multiplex PCR, and its TCRdb copy is limited to in-frame clones, with some not included. The profile shows around 89,000 clones, approximately 91% of them singletons. Between the trimmed V and J ends, which lost 1 base and 4 bases, there was a span of 10 bases. The V gene's germline CDR1 is LGHNA and CDR2 YSLEER. This CDR3 has 15 residues. As to this clone: The antigen is not known.

This sequence was found in an adult with an advanced solid tumor such as melanoma, head and neck, liver or kidney cancer. The chain recombines TRBV4-3 with TRBJ1-4, with D unresolved. The sample in question was CD4+ or CD8+ T cells sorted from blood, obtained in a trial of the OX40 agonist ivuxolimab. CDR3 in amino acids: CASSQGGLNNEKLFF. The CDR3 nucleotides read TGCGCCAGCAGCCAAGGAGGATTGAATAATGAAAAACTGTTTTTT.